A single sample is the source of the 11 T cell receptor beta chains below, sequenced in a study of shared clonotypes between healthy human individuals. Using immunoSEQ multiplex PCR, the repertoire was profiled, and TCRdb retains in-frame clones only, with some absent. Of millions of clones in the sample, around 90% were seen once. The sample comprised naive CD4+ T cells sorted from blood. Described subset: CD45RA+ positively selected. The source is a man in his late teens or twenties in good health.

The rearrangement uses TRBV7-9 and TRBJ2-1; D could derive from TRBD1 or TRBD2 (5 bases each). Germline CDR1 SEHNR, CDR2 FQNEAQ (reference sequence). The CDR3 contains 16 residues. Trimming stripped 0 bases from V and 3 bases from J, with 12 bases between. The CDR3 here is CASSLASGTVYNEQFF. CDR3 coding DNA: TGTGCCAGCAGCTTAGCTTCCGGGACCGTCTACAATGAGCAGTTCTTC. Together with reference TRBV7-9 and TRBJ2-1, the CDR3 gives the full variable domain: DTGVSQNPRHKITKRGQNVTFRCDPISEHNRLYWYRQTLGQGPEFLTYFQNEAQLEKSRLLSDRFSAERPKGSFSTLEIQRTEQGDSAMYLCASSLASGTVYNEQFFGPGTRLTVL.

The rearrangement uses TRBV7-2 and TRBJ2-7; the D gene is possibly TRBD2 (6 bases). V dropped 3 bases and J dropped 0 bases, with 15 bases sitting between them. Germline CDR1 reads SGHTA; CDR2 reads FQGNSA. The CDR3 runs to 16 residues. The CDR3 spells CASSLGGPRSSYEQYF. As DNA, the CDR3 is TGTGCCAGCAGCTTGGGAGGACCCAGGAGCTCCTACGAGCAGTACTTC.

The J gene is TRBJ2-1, the V gene TRBV2, with 8 bases lining up with TRBD2. The ends lost 6 bases at V and 8 bases at J; junction bases unmatched: 9. CDR3 size: 14 residues. Germline V gene sequence: CDR1 SNHLY, CDR2 FYNNEI. The CDR3 here is CASRAGLAGDEQFF. The CDR3 DNA reads TGTGCCAGCAGAGCCGGGCTAGCGGGTGATGAGCAGTTCTTC.

The chain has TRBV5-1 and TRBJ2-5, with D hard to call. The CDR3 extends over 13 amino acids. Trimming stripped 3 bases from V and 5 bases from J, with 11 bases between. CDR1 and CDR2 (germline): SGHRS, YFSETQ. Written as DNA, the CDR3 is TGCGCCAGCAGCTCGGATTACTGGGAGACCCAGTACTTC. Translating it yields CASSSDYWETQYF.

The CDR3 bases are TGTGCCAGCAGTGAAGGGACGGGGACCTACGAGCAGTACTTC. Its translation: CASSEGTGTYEQYF. The rearrangement joins TRBV6-1 to TRBJ2-7; TRBD2 is a possible D gene (5 bases). The germline V gene has CDR1 MNHNS and CDR2 SASEGT. This CDR3 comprises 14 residues. V was clipped by 1 base and J by 2 bases, with 9 bases between them.

This chain connects TRBV6-4 to TRBJ2-3; no clear D. Trimming shortened V by 6 bases and J by 1 base, and 8 bases separated the two germline ends. The CDR3 loop spans 13 amino acids. Per the germline V gene, CDR1 is MRHNA and CDR2 is SNTAGT. Here the CDR3 reads CASSPGGTDTQYF. The CDR3 DNA reads as TGTGCCAGCAGCCCAGGAGGCACAGATACGCAGTATTTT.

In the case of this clone: Different DNA sequences within this sample yield the same CDR3. The rearrangement links TRBV30 to TRBJ2-7, with D perhaps TRBD1 (6 bases). This CDR3 comprises 12 residues. CDR1 and CDR2 (germline): GTSNPN, SVGIG (reference sequence). Trimming took 1 base from V and 3 from J, leaving 7 bases between them. CDR3 nucleotide sequence: TGTGCCTGGAGTGGCAGGGGCTACGAGCAGTACTTC. This translates into CAWSGRGYEQYF.

This clone was observed a single time. The chain has TRBV6-5 and TRBJ1-4; D uncertain. Germline values: CDR1 MNHEY, CDR2 SVGAGI. CDR3 length equals 15 residues. With 2 bases removed from V and 4 bases from J, the gap between germline ends came to 11 bases. CDR3 sequence reads: CASSYVRGNNEKLFF. In nucleotides, the CDR3 is TGTGCCAGCAGTTACGTCCGAGGGAATAATGAAAAACTGTTTTTT.

This chain uses TRBV4-2 with TRBJ2-3; TRBD2 matches 10 bases. J was trimmed by 3 bases and V by 5 bases; bases with no gene match: 8. The CDR3 contains 16 residues. CDR1 is LGHNA, CDR2 YNFKEQ, per germline. CDR3 DNA: TGTGCCAGCAGCTTTCGGGAAGCGGGGGGGACAGATACGCAGTATTTT. This codes for CASSFREAGGTDTQYF.

J is TRBJ2-3 and V is TRBV27, with D tentatively TRBD2 (6 bases). This CDR3 is 15 amino acids long. Deletions cut 5 bases from V and 0 bases from J, with 12 bases between. Per the germline V gene, CDR1 is MNHEY and CDR2 is SMNVEV (reference sequence). The CDR3: CASSLSGVSTDTQYF. The CDR3 coding sequence is TGTGCCAGCAGTCTCTCGGGGGTCAGCACAGATACGCAGTATTTT.

V and J are TRBV10-3 and TRBJ2-3, with a weak D call TRBD1 (8 bases). Trimming stripped 7 bases from V and 4 bases from J, with 15 bases between. Germline V gene sequence: CDR1 ENHRY, CDR2 SYGVKD. The CDR3 length is 14 residues. CDR3: CAIKQGGRADTQYF. The CDR3 nucleotides read TGTGCCATCAAACAGGGGGGGCGAGCAGATACGCAGTATTTT.